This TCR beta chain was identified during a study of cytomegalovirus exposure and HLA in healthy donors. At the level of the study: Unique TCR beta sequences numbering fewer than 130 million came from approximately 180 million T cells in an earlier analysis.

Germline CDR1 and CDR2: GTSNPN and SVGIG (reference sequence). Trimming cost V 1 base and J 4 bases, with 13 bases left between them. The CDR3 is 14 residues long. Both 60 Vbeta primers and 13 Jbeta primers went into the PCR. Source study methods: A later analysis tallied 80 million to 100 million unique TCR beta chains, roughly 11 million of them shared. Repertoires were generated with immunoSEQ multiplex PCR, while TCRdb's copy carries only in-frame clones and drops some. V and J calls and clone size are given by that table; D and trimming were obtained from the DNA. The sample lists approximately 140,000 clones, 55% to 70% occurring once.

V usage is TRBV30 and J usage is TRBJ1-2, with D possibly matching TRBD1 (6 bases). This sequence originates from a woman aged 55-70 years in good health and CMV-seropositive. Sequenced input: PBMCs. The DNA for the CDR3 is TGTGCCTGGAGTGCAGGGGCAGGACCCTATGGCTACACCTTC. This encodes CAWSAGAGPYGYTF.